Below, 27 T cell receptor beta chains from the same sample are listed, as sequenced in a study of PD-1 blockade in classical Hodgkin lymphoma. Relapse after autologous stem cell transplantation occurred in every patient, and brentuximab vedotin exposure varied. The table came from immunoSEQ multiplex PCR; TCRdb's copy has only in-frame clones and leaves some out. The data show 25,000 to 30,000 clones, with 85% to 90% seen just once and around 2.3% held by the top ten. Sample: peripheral blood mononuclear cells (PBMCs), taken at baseline. The receptor source for this set is a human donor with classical Hodgkin lymphoma.

The gene calls are TRBV7-6 and TRBJ2-7; D gene ambiguous. The CDR3 sequence is 15 residues long. Looked up from germline, CDR1 is SGHVS and CDR2 is FNYEAQ. The V end was cut by 5 bases, the J end by 2 bases, with 16 bases between. The CDR3 DNA reads as TGTGCCAGCAGCCCCCAGTTTGTAGTTGCCTACGAGCAGTACTTC. It encodes CASSPQFVVAYEQYF.

This chain links TRBV7-6 with TRBJ1-4, with 7 bases aligning to TRBD1. This CDR3 contains 16 residues. Trimming at V came to 5 bases and at J to 0 bases, leaving 6 bases not matched to a gene. Germline V gene lookup returns CDR1 SGHVS and CDR2 FNYEAQ. The CDR3 sequence: CASSPLTGPTNEKLFF. CDR3 coding DNA: TGTGCCAGCAGCCCTCTGACAGGGCCAACTAATGAAAAACTGTTTTTT.

The chain recombines TRBV7-9 with TRBJ1-1; D ambiguous. This CDR3 has 13 residues. Germline CDR1 reads SEHNR; CDR2 reads FQNEAQ (reference sequence). Trimming removed 5 bases at V and 1 base at J, with 8 bases between. The CDR3 spells CASSPRENTEAFF. DNA of the CDR3: TGTGCCAGCAGCCCGCGAGAGAACACTGAAGCTTTCTTT.

The chain is built from TRBV7-8 and TRBJ2-7; 11 bases are shared with TRBD2. Germline V CDR1 and CDR2: SGHVS, FQNEAQ. This CDR3 is 18 amino acids long. With 1 base clipped from V and 0 bases from J, the junction kept 8 bases outside the gene matches. The CDR3 DNA is TGTGCCAGCAGCTTAGGGCTAGCGGGGGGCTCTAGCTCCTACGAGCAGTACTTC. It codes for CASSLGLAGGSSSYEQYF.

This sequence joins TRBV19 and TRBJ1-2; TRBD1 matches at 8 bases. Germline CDR1 LNHDA, CDR2 SQIVND (reference sequence). V lost 6 bases and J lost 0; bases outside the gene matches: 3. There are 14 residues in the CDR3. The CDR3 reads CASRGRGPNYGYTF. The CDR3 DNA reads TGTGCCAGTAGGGGCAGGGGGCCTAACTATGGCTACACCTTC.

V gene TRBV6-5 combines with J gene TRBJ1-6; D unclear. Germline V gene sequence: CDR1 MNHEY, CDR2 SVGAGI. V lost 0 bases to trimming and J lost 13 bases, with 19 bases between them. The CDR3 is 16 residues long. CDR3 DNA: TGTGCCAGCAGTTACTCGGGCCCCTATGTAGGGAATCCCCTCCACTTT. Its protein product is CASSYSGPYVGNPLHF.

The chain carries TRBV2 and TRBJ1-3; D gene uncertain. V lost 2 bases to trimming and J lost 0 bases, with 11 bases between them. The germline CDR1 and CDR2 sequences are SNHLY and FYNNEI. There are 16 residues in the CDR3. In nucleotides, the CDR3 is TGTGCCAGCAGTGAATTACGCAGCAGCTCTGGAAACACCATATATTTT. It encodes CASSELRSSSGNTIYF.

The J gene is TRBJ1-3, the V gene TRBV10-3; possible D gene TRBD1, 6 bases. Germline V lookup: CDR1 ENHRY, CDR2 SYGVKD. The V end was cut by 8 bases, the J end by 0 bases, with 17 bases between. The CDR3 is made up of 16 amino acids. CDR3 loop: CAIAAGQLSSGNTIYF. CDR3 nucleotide sequence: TGTGCCATCGCCGCCGGACAGCTAAGCTCTGGAAACACCATATATTTT.

A remark on this clone: It is likely a read error, because the conserved phenylalanine at the end of the CDR3 is missing. The DNA is omitted, as the CDR3 cannot be located on it reliably, and the CDR3 follows TCRdb's listing. V gene TRBV15 combines with J gene TRBJ1-2. Germline V gene data show CDR1 as LNHNV and CDR2 as YYDKDF (reference sequence). Ends included, the CDR3 has 13 residues. CDR3 region: CATSRDWGAPPIY.

The chain combines TRBV5-3 with TRBJ1-2, with D maybe TRBD1 (5 bases). TRBV5-3 is recorded as an ORF, its role being uncertain. This CDR3 spans 15 amino acids. V lost 2 bases, J lost 6 bases, and 17 bases lay in between. CDR3 bases: TGTGCCAGAAGCTTAATATCCGGACAAAAAGATGGCTACACCTTC. Translated, it gives CARSLISGQKDGYTF.

V usage is TRBV30 and J usage is TRBJ2-7; 7 nucleotides line up with TRBD1. The CDR3 runs 13 residues. V shed 4 bases and J 2 bases; nucleotides not matched to a gene: 5. Germline CDR1 GTSNPN, CDR2 SVGIG (reference sequence). The CDR3 nucleotides are TGTGCCTGGATGGGGGACAGTCCCTACGAGCAGTACTTC. The encoded protein is CAWMGDSPYEQYF.

The V call is TRBV7-9, the J call TRBJ1-4; 9 bases match TRBD1. V lost 7 bases, J lost 3 bases, and 6 bases stayed unmatched. Germline loops: CDR1 SEHNR, CDR2 FQNEAQ (reference sequence). This CDR3 is 15 amino acids long. The CDR3 loop is CASTRTGVANEKLFF. The CDR3, as DNA: TGTGCCAGCACCAGGACAGGGGTCGCTAATGAAAAACTGTTTTTT.

CDR3 coding DNA: TGCGCCAGCAGCAACCCCACTAGCTCGGAGACCCAGTACTTC. Translated, it gives CASSNPTSSETQYF. V and J are TRBV5-1 and TRBJ2-5, with D perhaps matching TRBD2 (6 bases). This CDR3 has 14 amino acids. Trimming stripped 4 bases from V and 5 bases from J, with 15 bases between. Germline lookup yields CDR1 SGHRS and CDR2 YFSETQ.

The chain couples TRBV29-1 to TRBJ1-1, with D hard to call. This CDR3 comprises 10 residues. V gave up 7 bases and J gave up 8 bases, with 11 bases separating them. Germline lookup yields CDR1 SQVTM and CDR2 ANQGSEA. CDR3 coding DNA: TGCAGCGGCCATTTAGTGGAAGCTTTCTTT. Translated: CSGHLVEAFF.

The chain uses TRBV6-6 and TRBJ1-4; possible D gene TRBD1, 6 bases. Per germline, CDR1 MNHNY and CDR2 SVGAGI (reference sequence). With 4 bases removed from V and 12 bases from J, the gap between germline ends came to 15 bases. This CDR3 comprises 13 residues. DNA of the CDR3: TGTGCCAGCAGTTCCCCCACAAGGGGGGAACTGTTTTTT. Protein product: CASSSPTRGELFF.

J is TRBJ2-4 and V is TRBV27, with 7 bases fitting TRBD1. Germline V gives CDR1 MNHEY, CDR2 SMNVEV (reference sequence). CDR3 length: 13 residues. V dropped 4 bases and J dropped 6; count of bases not matched to a gene: 3. CDR3 region: CASSSDRANIQYF. CDR3 DNA: TGTGCCAGCAGTTCTGACAGGGCAAACATTCAGTACTTC.

This clone was detected only once. This rearrangement joins TRBV7-8 to TRBJ2-3; D remains unclear. The germline CDR1 and CDR2 sequences are SGHVS and FQNEAQ. There are 15 residues in the CDR3. The V gene lost 1 base and the J gene lost 4 bases, with 12 bases spanning the gap. CDR3 nucleotide sequence: TGTGCCAGCAGCTTAGTGGCCTTAAGGGCAGATACGCAGTATTTT. Its translation is CASSLVALRADTQYF.

This clone is a singleton in its sample. The chain combines TRBV7-8 with TRBJ2-3, with 11 nucleotides matching TRBD2. Trimming took 3 bases from V and 1 from J; bases not matched to a gene: 3. This CDR3 is 16 amino acids long. CDR1 is SGHVS, CDR2 FQNEAQ, per germline. CDR3 bases: TGTGCCAGCAGCTTTTCGACTAGCGGGGGCACAGATACGCAGTATTTT. It codes for CASSFSTSGGTDTQYF.

V gene TRBV7-2 combines with J gene TRBJ2-7, with unresolved D. This CDR3 region has 13 residues. V dropped 5 bases and J dropped 1 base, with 9 bases sitting between them. The germline gives CDR1 SGHTA, CDR2 FQGNSA. CDR3: CASSKRRSYEQYF. In nucleotides, the CDR3 is TGTGCCAGCAGCAAAAGGCGGTCCTACGAGCAGTACTTC.

This clone was observed a single time. V and J are TRBV7-2 and TRBJ2-7, with 8 bases fitting TRBD2. This CDR3 region has 14 residues. The V gene end was trimmed by 3 bases and the J gene end by 1 base; junction bases not matched to a gene: 2. CDR1 and CDR2 (germline): SGHTA, FQGNSA. Written as DNA, the CDR3 is TGTGCCAGCAGCTTCACTAGCGGATCCTACGAGCAGTACTTC. As protein: CASSFTSGSYEQYF.

Only a few counts were recorded for this clone. The rearrangement uses TRBV5-1 and TRBJ1-1; a weak D match, TRBD1 (5 bases). The CDR3 consists of 13 residues. CDR1 and CDR2 (germline): SGHRS, YFSETQ. V lost 6 bases to trimming and J lost 3 bases, with 12 bases between them. The CDR3: CASTKMGDTEAFF. DNA for the CDR3: TGCGCCAGCACCAAAATGGGGGACACTGAAGCTTTCTTT.

The CDR3 DNA is TGTGCCAGTGGGGGGAAGGCTAACTATGGCTACACCTTC. Translation gives CASGGKANYGYTF. The chain uses TRBV19 and TRBJ1-2; D perhaps matches TRBD1 (5 bases). Trimming cost V 8 bases and J 0 bases, with 10 bases left between them. CDR1 is LNHDA and CDR2 is SQIVND in the germline V gene (reference sequence). CDR3 size: 13 residues. Based on the CDR3 plus reference TRBV19 and TRBJ1-2, the full variable domain is DGGITQSPKYLFRKEGQNVTLSCEQNLNHDAMYWYRQDPGQGLRLIYYSQIVNDFQKGDIAEGYSVSREKKESFPLTVTSAQKNPTAFYLCASGGKANYGYTFGSGTRLTVV.

A word on this clone: The sample holds other DNA sequences that translate to the same CDR3. The rearrangement uses TRBV7-9 and TRBJ2-3; D is uncertain. Germline V gene sequence: CDR1 SEHNR, CDR2 FQNEAQ (reference sequence). Trimming removed 0 bases from V and 5 bases from J, with 0 bases in between. This CDR3 region has 11 residues. CDR3 nucleotide sequence: TGTGCCAGCAGCTTAGCAGATACGCAGTATTTT. Translation gives CASSLADTQYF.

The chain is built from TRBV5-1 and TRBJ1-2, with a possible D match to TRBD1 (5 bases). This CDR3 has 13 residues. V lost 0 bases and J lost 4, with 7 bases in between. Germline V gives CDR1 SGHRS, CDR2 YFSETQ. Written as DNA, the CDR3 is TGCGCCAGCAGCTTGGGACAGAGCTATGGCTACACCTTC. Translated: CASSLGQSYGYTF. Using reference TRBV5-1 and TRBJ1-2 for the parts outside the CDR3, the full variable domain is KAGVTQTPRYLIKTRGQQVTLSCSPISGHRSVSWYQQTPGQGLQFLFEYFSETQRNKGNFPGRFSGRQFSNSRSEMNVSTLELGDSALYLCASSLGQSYGYTFGSGTRLTVV.

The chain couples TRBV6-6 to TRBJ2-7; D is undetermined. V lost 0 bases and J lost 3, with 9 bases in between. CDR1 MNHNY and CDR2 SVGAGI come from the germline V gene (reference sequence). The CDR3 covers 14 residues. DNA of the CDR3: TGTGCCAGCAGTTACTCGATAGGCGTCTACGAGCAGTACTTC. Its translation: CASSYSIGVYEQYF.

Comment on this clone: One end of the junction fails to match germline, which may point to a read error. For the CDR3, the DNA is TGTGCCAGCAGCGTAGGCCAGGATCCAGCTCCACACTTC. Translation gives CASSVGQDPAPHF. The rearrangement joins TRBV9 to TRBJ2-5; D gene ambiguous. The CDR3 spans 13 residues. Germline V gene data show CDR1 as SGDLS and CDR2 as YYNGEE.

The CDR3 region is CASSLARPGLAADTQYF. Written as DNA, the CDR3 is TGTGCCAGCAGCTTAGCGCGTCCAGGACTAGCAGCAGATACGCAGTATTTT. The J gene is TRBJ2-3, the V gene TRBV7-2; 8 nucleotides match TRBD2. The CDR3 loop spans 17 amino acids. V lost 0 bases, J lost 4 bases, and 9 bases stayed unmatched. The germline V gene has CDR1 SGHTA and CDR2 FQGNSA.